A selection of T cell receptor beta chains follows, all from one sample in a study of blood T cell repertoires in COVID-19. The data were produced by immunoSEQ multiplex PCR, yet TCRdb's version contains in-frame clones alone and is incomplete. Of about 97,000 clones in the sample, around 87% were seen once. Source material: peripheral blood. The source is a woman aged 25 to 39 with acute or convalescent COVID-19. CDR3s include the opening cysteine and the closing phenylalanine or tryptophan. The D gene is left open where the match is weak. Clone size, where shown, is once, few, many, or a class for clones that have expanded.

14 | TRBJ2-2 | NA | once | TRBV5-1 | CASSLNTNTGELFF | TGCGCCAGCAGCTTGAACACTAATACCGGGGAGCTGTTTTTT
12 | TRBJ2-7 | NA | NA | TRBV10-3 | CAISPQDYEQYF | TGTGCCATCAGCCCACAAGACTACGAGCAGTACTTC
19 | TRBJ1-1 | NA | once | TRBV15 | CATSEARAGTTRWGTEAFF | TGTGCCACCAGCGAAGCGCGAGCCGGGACAACTCGATGGGGCACTGAAGCTTTCTTT
14 | TRBJ1-1 | TRBD1 | NA | TRBV10-2 | CASSENTGGTEAFF | TGCGCCAGCAGTGAGAATACAGGGGGCACTGAAGCTTTCTTT
15 | TRBJ1-5 | NA | NA | TRBV5-1 | CASSLAGQRDQPQHF | TGCGCCAGCAGCTTGGCCGGACAGAGGGATCAGCCCCAGCATTTT
16 | TRBJ2-2 | NA | NA | TRBV4-1 | CASSPMAVLAAGELFF | TGCGCCAGCAGCCCGATGGCGGTCCTAGCAGCCGGGGAGCTGTTTTTT
16 | TRBJ2-5 | TRBD2 | NA | TRBV9 | CASSAMTSRSQETQYF | TGTGCCAGCAGCGCAATGACTAGCCGGTCGCAAGAGACCCAGTACTTC
16 | TRBJ2-1 | TRBD1 | once | TRBV5-4 | CASSLEGTGFYNEQFF | TGTGCCAGCAGCTTGGAAGGGACAGGGTTCTACAATGAGCAGTTCTTC
18 | TRBJ2-3 | NA | NA | TRBV7-3 | CASSPQPIGVADTDTQYF | TGTGCCAGCAGCCCCCAGCCGATCGGGGTAGCGGACACAGATACGCAGTATTTT
17 | TRBJ1-2 | NA | NA | TRBV12-5 | CASGPNVRWRTNYGYTF | TGTGCTAGTGGCCCTAATGTCCGGTGGCGGACTAACTATGGCTACACCTTC
18 | TRBJ1-2 | NA | NA | TRBV6-2/TRBV6-3 | CASSPGSGEGRWNYGYTF | TGTGCCAGCAGCCCCGGATCCGGGGAGGGTCGATGGAACTATGGCTACACCTTC
14 | TRBJ2-2 | NA | NA | TRBV5-6 | CASSSTGWAGELFF | TGTGCCAGCAGCAGTACAGGTTGGGCCGGGGAGCTGTTTTTT
15 | TRBJ1-3 | NA | NA | TRBV6-5 | CASSYLSAATNTIYF | TGTGCCAGCAGTTACCTCTCGGCAGCGACCAACACCATATATTTT
14 | TRBJ2-1 | NA | once | TRBV14 | CASSQYRVDGEQFF | TGTGCCAGCAGCCAATACAGGGTGGATGGTGAGCAGTTCTTC
16 | TRBJ2-3 | NA | once | TRBV7-3 | CASSPAGGTSTDTQYF | TGTGCCAGCAGCCCCGCTGGTGGGACTAGCACAGATACGCAGTATTTT
12 | TRBJ1-6 | NA | few | TRBV30 | CAWRDSGSPLHF | TGTGCCTGGAGAGACTCCGGTTCACCCCTCCACTTT
17 | TRBJ2-4 | TRBD1 | NA | TRBV28 | CASSFPPRGQAKNIQYF | TGTGCCAGCAGTTTCCCCCCAAGGGGGCAGGCCAAAAACATTCAGTACTTC
16 | TRBJ1-4 | TRBD1 | NA | TRBV28 | CASSLATGAGNEKLFF | TGTGCCAGCAGTTTAGCGACAGGGGCCGGGAATGAAAAACTGTTTTTT
19 | TRBJ1-1 | NA | NA | TRBV6-1 | CASSEWGRDRPGGNTEAFF | TGTGCCAGCAGTGAATGGGGAAGAGACAGGCCGGGGGGGAACACTGAAGCTTTCTTT
15 | TRBJ1-6 | TRBD1 | once | TRBV10-2 | CASSYDRGLDSPLHF | TGCGCCAGCAGCTACGACAGGGGGCTGGATTCACCCCTCCACTTT
14 | TRBJ2-2 | NA | NA | TRBV5-1 | CASSPLEPAGELFF | TGCGCCAGCAGCCCACTAGAGCCTGCCGGGGAGCTGTTTTTT
14 | TRBJ2-3 | NA | few | TRBV30 | CAWSRREPTDTQYF | TGTGCCTGGAGCCGCAGGGAACCTACAGATACGCAGTATTTT
16 | TRBJ1-3 | NA | NA | TRBV9 | CASSARDTSSGNTIYF | TGTGCCAGCAGCGCCCGGGACACGAGCTCTGGAAACACCATATATTTT
11 | TRBJ2-3 | NA | once | TRBV20-1 | CSAPLVGQQYF | TGCAGTGCGCCACTAGTGGGACAGCAGTATTTT
14 | TRBJ2-7 | NA | NA | TRBV25-1 | CASRGTGGVYEQYF | TGTGCCAGCAGGGGAACAGGTGGGGTTTACGAGCAGTACTTC
16 | TRBJ1-6 | NA | NA | TRBV7-9 | CASSHTLGPGTFALHF | TGTGCCAGCAGCCATACACTCGGTCCCGGGACATTTGCCCTCCACTTT
14 | TRBJ2-7 | TRBD1 | NA | TRBV2 | CASSAGTGVYEQYF | TGTGCCAGCAGCGCCGGGACAGGGGTCTACGAGCAGTACTTC
15 | TRBJ1-1 | NA | NA | TRBV6-6 | CASKTGGVANTEAFF | TGTGCCAGCAAAACGGGAGGGGTGGCGAACACTGAAGCTTTCTTT
18 | TRBJ1-6 | TRBD1 | NA | TRBV9 | CASSVGGGGAGMNSPLHF | TGTGCCAGCAGCGTAGGCGGAGGGGGCGCGGGTATGAATTCACCCCTCCACTTT